The clone carrying this TCR beta chain has just one count. As yet, its antigen is unknown. The V end lost 0 bases, the J end lost 7 bases, and 10 bases lay between the germline ends. Germline V gives CDR1 SGHTA, CDR2 FQGNSA. This CDR3 region has 14 residues. The data were taken from a study of T cell responses to AZD1222 COVID-19 vaccine. Study-wide results and caveats: With dominance at 160-218 and 743-854, vaccine-associated CD4 TCRs spanned spike.

Libraries were prepared by immunoSEQ multiplex PCR; TCRdb keeps only in-frame clonotypes and omits some of them. Here the sample spans roughly 96,000 clones, around 89% being singletons. The receptor was derived from an adult in good health. V gene TRBV7-2 combines with J gene TRBJ1-3, with D unclear. Sample: peripheral blood, taken on day 0 of AZD1222 vaccination. The CDR3 DNA follows: TGTGCCAGCAGCTTAGCTCTAGGAGGGAACACCATATATTTT. As protein: CASSLALGGNTIYF.